Described below is a single T cell receptor (beta chain) sequence and its context. Its recognized antigen is unknown. No much larger clone is present one base from it, and per-base qualities are unavailable. The germline V and J ends show losses of 7 bases and 1 base respectively, and no gene match explains 5 bases of the junction. Taken from cysteine to phenylalanine, the CDR3 has 13 residues. Only the CDR3 DNA stays, 39 bases, in frame from base 1. In the germline V gene, CDR1 corresponds to SQVTM and CDR2 to ANQGSEA. The data are from a study of blood T cell repertoires in COVID-19 (TCRdb year 2020). In terms of the full investigation: Collaborator samples came from the United States, Italy and Spain and covered acute and convalescent phases of COVID-19. The material from the prospective study consisted of cDNA or gDNA derived from T cells, B-cell-depleted T cells, or PBMCs. The dataset comprised deeply sampled blood TCRbeta repertoires from subjects exposed to, actively infected with, or recovered from COVID-19. The repertoires were released in a freely available public database intended as a resource for research on the immune response to SARS-CoV-2. Samples were obtained from the ongoing ImmuneRACE study (first 160 participants) and from 1,254 subjects provided by 6 global collaborators. Sample metadata almost always included a de-identified subject ID, COVID-19 status, age in years and sex. HLA class I and class II types, where available, came from metadata supplied by the sample provider rather than from assay-based typing.

In Seattle, one collaborating source enrolled patients while the infection was active and tracked those patients longitudinally over the course of disease. Collaborating institutions collected whole blood in K2EDTA tubes following their own protocols. For TCRbeta analysis, collaborators shipped samples in one of three forms: frozen whole blood, isolated PBMCs, or DNA extracted from either of those sample types. Paper-wide results and their limitations: How much clinical and demographic metadata was included differed by source and by participant, and the metadata was provided uncurated.

TCRbeta CDR3 regions were amplified from genomic DNA using the immunoSEQ Assay, a bias-controlled multiplex PCR. In the authors' own workflow: Within the assay, amplification of reference gene primers was used to estimate how many nucleated cells each sample contained. To quantify the absolute abundance of each unique TCRbeta CDR3 rearrangement, sequence reads were collapsed and filtered. Productive Simpson clonality was computed per sample as the square root of Simpson's diversity index over productive rearrangements. Imported from immuneACCESS, the table was reduced by TCRdb to in-frame sequences with V and J called. These copies leave out some clones; in studies compared against another copy, an unresolved V gene accounts for under half, and the cause of the remainder is not known. The V and J calls and clone size come from that table; D and trimming were worked out from the DNA. This sample gives more than 95,000 clones in total; 80% to 95% of them show up just once. Of the sample, approximately 2% falls within the top ten clones.

This clonotype was sampled from a man aged 50-59 years with COVID-19, enrolled during active disease. Sequencing used peripheral blood. The sequence is built from TRBV29-1 and TRBJ1-1; TRBD1 agrees with 8 junctional bases. The CDR3 here reads CSGHRGGNTEAFF. Read as DNA, the sequence is TGCAGCGGCCACAGGGGGGGGAACACTGAAGCTTTCTTT.